The TCR beta chain described here comes from a study of OX40 agonist ivuxolimab in advanced cancers. Turning to this clone: What it binds is unknown.

Germline CDR1 and CDR2: MNHEY and SVGAGI. This CDR3 has 14 residues. The V segment lost 5 bases and the J segment 4 bases; nucleotides outside the gene matches: 5. Patients were ruled out by autoimmune disease history or systemic immunosuppression. General study results and limits: Certain nonresponding patients likewise had low normalized T-cell clonal expansion.

Generated by immunoSEQ multiplex PCR, the TCRdb table keeps only in-frame clones and is missing some. The sample comprises roughly 120,000 clones, approximately 90% of which are singletons, and around 0.84% rests with the top ten. The receptor's source is an adult with an advanced solid tumor such as melanoma, head and neck, liver or kidney cancer. The sequenced sample was CD4+ or CD8+ T cells sorted from blood, obtained in a trial of the OX40 agonist ivuxolimab. The chain links TRBV6-5 to TRBJ1-2; 9 nucleotides agree with TRBD1. The CDR3 sequence: CASSPRDRVYGYTF. The CDR3 bases are TGTGCCAGCAGTCCCCGGGACAGGGTCTATGGCTACACCTTC.